The sequence of this T cell receptor beta chain was determined in a study of shared clonotypes between healthy human individuals. Findings of the study overall: Relative to memory subsets, naive subsets generally showed larger estimated richness.

The junction had 13 bases not matched to a gene; V was cut back by 3 bases and J by 8 bases. Germline assignment: CDR1 SGHRS and CDR2 YFSETQ. This CDR3 region has 16 residues. This clone showed up many times. Its cognate antigen is unknown. Generated by immunoSEQ multiplex PCR, the TCRdb table keeps only in-frame clones and is missing some. The table lists roughly 1,000,000 clones, about 80% of them singletons. The sample was memory CD4+ T cells from PBMCs. Subset indicated: CD45RA-negative fraction. The sequence derives from a man in his late teens or twenties in good health. Some clones in this sample may be carry-over from other donors' samples. The chain employs TRBV5-1 and TRBJ2-1; 8 nucleotides line up with TRBD2. The CDR3 bases are TGCGCCAGCAGCTACCCTCGGGGACTAGGGGGTTATGAGCAGTTCTTC. Encoded protein: CASSYPRGLGGYEQFF.